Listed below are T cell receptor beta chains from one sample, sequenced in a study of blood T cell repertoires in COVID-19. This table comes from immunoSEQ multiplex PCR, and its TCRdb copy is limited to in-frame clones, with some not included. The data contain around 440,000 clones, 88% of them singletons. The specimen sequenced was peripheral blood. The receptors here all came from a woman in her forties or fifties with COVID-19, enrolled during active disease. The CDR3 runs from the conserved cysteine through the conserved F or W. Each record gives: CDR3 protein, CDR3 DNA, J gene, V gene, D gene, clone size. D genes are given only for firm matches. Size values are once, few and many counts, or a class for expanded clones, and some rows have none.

CASSTTADTEAFF TGTGCCAGTAGTACTACAGCAGACACTGAAGCTTTCTTT TRBJ1-1 TRBV19 - few
CASSLEAGGNTEAFF TGTGCCAGCAGCTTAGAAGCAGGGGGGAACACTGAAGCTTTCTTT TRBJ1-1 TRBV7-2 TRBD1 once
CASTPRGQGSYEQYF TGTGCCAGCACCCCGCGGGGTCAGGGCTCCTACGAGCAGTACTTC TRBJ2-7 TRBV5-6 - few
CASSPTPLLMITSGNTIYF TGTGCCAGCAGTCCCACACCTCTCCTCATGATTACCTCTGGAAACACCATATATTTT TRBJ1-3 TRBV7-9 - -
CATRTLDWQYF TGTGCCACCCGAACCCTCGACTGGCAGTACTTC TRBJ2-7 TRBV28 - -
CASSPLQGGYGYTF TGTGCCAGCTCACCGTTACAGGGCGGCTATGGCTACACCTTC TRBJ1-2 TRBV18 - -
CASSLLAGIYNEQFF TGTGCCAGCAGCTTACTAGCGGGGATTTACAATGAGCAGTTCTTC TRBJ2-1 TRBV2 TRBD2 -
CAGVEGAGYGYTF TGTGCTGGCGTAGAAGGGGCTGGCTATGGCTACACCTTC TRBJ1-2 TRBV30 - -
CASSYLQGARSYEQYF TGTGCCAGCAGTTACCTCCAGGGGGCTAGATCCTACGAGCAGTACTTC TRBJ2-7 TRBV27 TRBD1 -
CASSPGGLSSGYGYTF TGTGCCAGCAGCCCGGGGGGGCTAAGCAGCGGCTATGGCTACACCTTC TRBJ1-2 TRBV4-2 - -
CATHGTANSPLHF TGTGCCACCCACGGGACTGCTAATTCACCCCTCCACTTT TRBJ1-6 TRBV2 - few
CATSDFGGGEAFF TGTGCCACCAGTGATTTTGGCGGGGGTGAAGCTTTCTTT TRBJ1-1 TRBV24-1 - -
CASSPDRDEAFF TGTGCCAGCAGCCCGGACAGAGATGAAGCTTTCTTT TRBJ1-1 TRBV11-1 - few
CASTLLTRYNSPLHF TGTGCCAGCACCCTTCTAACGCGTTATAATTCACCCCTCCACTTT TRBJ1-6 TRBV11-2 - -
CASSREAGWETQYF TGTGCCAGCAGCCGAGAAGCGGGCTGGGAGACCCAGTACTTC TRBJ2-5 TRBV11-2 - -
CASSLLAGAPHEQFF TGTGCCAGCAGCCTTCTAGCGGGGGCTCCCCATGAGCAGTTCTTC TRBJ2-1 TRBV11-3 TRBD2 -
CASSVGGQVDGYTF TGTGCCAGCAGCGTAGGTGGCCAGGTTGACGGCTACACCTTC TRBJ1-2 TRBV9 - few
CASSLGASNTEAFF TGTGCCAGCAGCTTAGGAGCTTCGAACACTGAAGCTTTCTTT TRBJ1-1 TRBV7-2 - -
CATRGHSNQPQHF TGTGCCACCCGGGGTCATAGCAATCAGCCCCAGCATTTT TRBJ1-5 TRBV12-3/TRBV12-4 - -
CASSPPPPSGGGPGELFF TGTGCCAGTAGCCCACCCCCCCCTAGCGGGGGTGGGCCCGGGGAGCTGTTTTTT TRBJ2-2 TRBV19 TRBD2 -
CASSPGVLGETQYF TGTGCCAGCTCCCCAGGGGTATTAGGGGAGACCCAGTACTTC TRBJ2-5 TRBV27 - -
CASSFRDTYYEQYF TGTGCCAGCAGCTTCCGGGACACGTACTACGAGCAGTACTTC TRBJ2-7 TRBV9 - -
CASSPIAGGTLEQYF TGTGCCAGCAGCCCAATAGCGGGGGGGACCCTCGAGCAGTACTTC TRBJ2-7 TRBV7-2 TRBD2 -
CASSLQSTDTQYF TGCGCCAGCAGCCTTCAGAGCACAGATACGCAGTATTTT TRBJ2-3 TRBV5-1 - -
CASSPGAENTEAFF TGTGCCAGCAGCCCTGGGGCAGAGAACACTGAAGCTTTCTTT TRBJ1-1 TRBV3-1/TRBV3-2 - -
CASYSIGRHGYTF TGTGCCAGTTACAGCATTGGGCGACATGGCTACACCTTC TRBJ1-2 TRBV6-5 - -
CASSTLESGGPLNTEAFF TGTGCCAGTAGTACCCTCGAGTCGGGGGGCCCCCTGAACACTGAAGCTTTCTTT TRBJ1-1 TRBV19 - -
CASSQEDDREIAFF TGCGCCAGCAGCCAAGAGGATGACAGGGAAATAGCTTTCTTT TRBJ1-1 TRBV4-1 TRBD1 -
CASSSDRGLLGYTF TGCGCCAGCAGCTCGGACAGGGGGCTTCTTGGCTACACCTTC TRBJ1-2 TRBV5-1 TRBD1 -
CASSERGNQPQHF TGTGCCAGCAGTGAACGCGGCAATCAGCCCCAGCATTTT TRBJ1-5 TRBV6-1 - -
CAWSGDRVGGYTF TGTGCCTGGAGTGGGGACAGGGTTGGGGGCTACACCTTC TRBJ1-2 TRBV30 TRBD1 -
CSVEGTRGNEQYF TGCAGCGTTGAGGGGACTAGAGGAAACGAGCAGTACTTC TRBJ2-7 TRBV29-1 TRBD2 -
CASSEPPRAGPAGEQYF TGTGCCAGCAGTGAACCCCCTAGGGCAGGGCCGGCGGGGGAGCAGTACTTC TRBJ2-7 TRBV28 - -